The 4 T cell receptor beta chains presented below share a single source sample, sequenced in a study of T cell repertoires in cytomegalovirus infection. TCRdb ran MiXCR on the reads and lists one entry per CDR3 protein. Of around 490,000 distinct CDR3 sequences listed, around a quarter are singletons. The sequencing sample was made of PBMCs. These receptors were obtained from a human donor in good health (CMV status not recorded). Some clones in this sample may be carry-over from other donors' samples.

Only a few counts were recorded for this clonotype. This chain uses TRBV28 with TRBJ2-5; 8 bases are a match to TRBD1. The CDR3 is 16 residues long. Germline V CDR1 and CDR2: MDHEN, SYDVKM. The junction had 9 bases not matched to a gene; V was cut back by 4 bases and J by 2 bases. CDR3 loop: CASSYYRGENQETQYF. DNA of the CDR3: TGTGCCAGCAGTTACTACAGGGGGGAAAATCAAGAGACCCAGTACTTC. Variable domain in full (rest from reference TRBV28 and TRBJ2-5): DVKVTQSSRYLVKRTGEKVFLECVQDMDHENMFWYRQDPGLGLRLIYFSYDVKMKEKGDIPEGYSVSREKKERFSLILESASTNQTSMYLCASSYYRGENQETQYFGPGTRLLVL.

This clonotype was detected a few times. The chain uses TRBV6-2 or TRBV6-3 and TRBJ1-5; D remains ambiguous. Germline CDR1 is MNHEY and CDR2 is SVGEGT. Trimming removed 2 bases at V and 4 bases at J, with 9 bases between. This CDR3 is built from 14 residues. CDR3 bases: TGTGCCAGCAGTTACGCGGAGGGTAATCAGCCCCAGCATTTT. It encodes CASSYAEGNQPQHF.

This clonotype was seen at least ten times. The V gene is TRBV7-8, the J gene TRBJ2-3; 12 bases agree with TRBD2. CDR3 length: 19 amino acids. Germline trimming cut 1 base from V and 2 bases from J; bases unmatched to any gene: 10. CDR1 is SGHVS, CDR2 FQNEAQ, per germline. The CDR3 DNA follows: TGTGCCAGCAGCTTAGTCGAGCGATCTAGCGGGAGGGCCACAGATACGCAGTATTTT. This gives the protein CASSLVERSSGRATDTQYF.

There are a few counts of this clonotype. The chain links TRBV7-2 to TRBJ2-5; possibly TRBD1 or TRBD2 for D (7 bases each). There are 13 residues in the CDR3. V shed 5 bases and J shed 5 bases, with 12 bases lying between them. Germline CDR1 reads SGHTA; CDR2 reads FQGNSA. The CDR3 sequence is CASSPQGGETQYF. The CDR3 bases are TGTGCCAGCAGCCCCCAGGGGGGGGAGACCCAGTACTTC.